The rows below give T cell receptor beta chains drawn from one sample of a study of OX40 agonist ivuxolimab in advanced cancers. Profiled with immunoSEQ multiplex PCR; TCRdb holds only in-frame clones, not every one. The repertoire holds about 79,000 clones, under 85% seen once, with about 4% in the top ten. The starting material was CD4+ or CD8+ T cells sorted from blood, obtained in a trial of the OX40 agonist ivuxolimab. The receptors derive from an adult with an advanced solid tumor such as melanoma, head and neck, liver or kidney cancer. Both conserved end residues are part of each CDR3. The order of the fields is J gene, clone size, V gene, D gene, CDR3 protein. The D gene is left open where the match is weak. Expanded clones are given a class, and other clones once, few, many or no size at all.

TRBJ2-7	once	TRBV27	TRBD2	CASSFLAGSYEQYF
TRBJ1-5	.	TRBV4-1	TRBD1	CASSLRQGYSNQPQHF
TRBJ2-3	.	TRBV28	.	CASSSRAAYTDTQYF
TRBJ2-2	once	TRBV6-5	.	CASSYNTGELFF
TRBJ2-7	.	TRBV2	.	CASSEARGSEQYF
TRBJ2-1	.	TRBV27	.	CASTRGAPGNEQFF
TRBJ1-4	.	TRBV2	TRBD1	CASRAQGTNEKLFF
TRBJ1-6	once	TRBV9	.	CASSPGGSYNSPLHF
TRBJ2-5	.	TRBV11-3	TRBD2	CASSPGTSGRANFETQYF
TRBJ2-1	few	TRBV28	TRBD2	CASSLMAGEWNEQFF
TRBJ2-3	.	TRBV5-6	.	CASTPPETNTDTQYF
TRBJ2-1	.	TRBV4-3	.	CASSQSRQGGNEQFF
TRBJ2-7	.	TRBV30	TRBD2	CAWRVSASGRALDEQYF
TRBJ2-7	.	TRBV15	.	CATSRGGTAHEQYF
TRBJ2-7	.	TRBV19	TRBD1	CASSRQGESYEQYF
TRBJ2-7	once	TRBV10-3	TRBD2	CAISAGTSGSYEQYF
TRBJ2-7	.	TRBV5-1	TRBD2	CASSPPTGTSGSKYEQYF
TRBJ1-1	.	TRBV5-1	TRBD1	CASSHEPGQGAGTEAFF
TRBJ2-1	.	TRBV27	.	CASSGSFGNEQFF
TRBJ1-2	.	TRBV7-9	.	CASSLSIEWDGYTF
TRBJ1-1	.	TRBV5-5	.	CASRQTTEAFF
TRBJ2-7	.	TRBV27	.	CASSWQGGAYEQYF
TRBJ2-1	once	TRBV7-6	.	CASSPSLDSLPYNEQFF
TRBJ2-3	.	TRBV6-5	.	CASSSQTGISTDTQYF
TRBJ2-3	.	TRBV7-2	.	CASSLRATSTDTQYF
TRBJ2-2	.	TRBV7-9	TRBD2	CASSLGGSVPGELFF
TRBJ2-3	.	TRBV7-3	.	CASSLMSTDTQYF
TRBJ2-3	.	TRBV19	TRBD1	CASSDRQRQGRTDTQYF
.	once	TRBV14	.	CASSQVKDGYEQYF
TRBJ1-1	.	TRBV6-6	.	CASSFTGIAYTEAFF
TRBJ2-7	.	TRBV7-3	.	CASSTSDFSGEQYF
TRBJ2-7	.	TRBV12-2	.	CASRGPSGSYEQYF
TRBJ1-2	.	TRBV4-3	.	CASSQDRTNYGYTF
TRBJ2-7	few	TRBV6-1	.	CASSVDRESYEQYF
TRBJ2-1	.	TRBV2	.	CASSGFPTSYNEQFF